These 5 T cell receptor beta chains originate from one sample sequenced in a study of blood T cell repertoires in COVID-19. This table comes from immunoSEQ multiplex PCR, and its TCRdb copy is limited to in-frame clones, with some not included. The data contain 60,000 to 70,000 clones, about 85% of them seen just once; the ten biggest clones take up 2.5% to 3%. Input material: peripheral blood. All receptors come from an older man with acute or convalescent COVID-19.

The rearrangement joins TRBV7-2 to TRBJ2-7, with TRBD2 identical over 8 bases. The CDR3 loop spans 15 amino acids. Germline trimming cut 2 bases from V and 2 bases from J; bases unmatched to any gene: 5. Germline-derived CDR1 and CDR2 are SGHTA and FQGNSA. The CDR3 region is CASSLTDGRAYEQYF. The CDR3 DNA reads TGTGCCAGCAGCTTAACTGACGGGAGGGCCTACGAGCAGTACTTC.

The rearrangement links TRBV9 to TRBJ1-1, with 9 bases that match TRBD1. The CDR3 length is 16 residues. V shed 4 bases and J 5 bases; nucleotides not matched to a gene: 12. CDR1 is SGDLS and CDR2 is YYNGEE in the germline V gene. The CDR3: CASSRLRTGEGTEAFF. CDR3 DNA sequence: TGTGCCAGCAGCCGACTCCGGACAGGGGAGGGAACTGAAGCTTTCTTT.

This clone was seen once. The gene calls are TRBV11-3 and TRBJ2-5; D is unresolved. The CDR3 sequence is 14 residues long. Germline CDR1 SGHNT, CDR2 YENEEA. Trimming removed 0 bases at V and 4 bases at J, with 9 bases between. The CDR3 here is CASSLDSITETQYF. The DNA of the CDR3 is TGTGCCAGCAGCTTAGATAGTATTACAGAGACCCAGTACTTC. Combining the CDR3 with reference TRBV11-3 and TRBJ2-5 gives the whole variable domain EAGVVQSPRYKIIEKKQPVAFWCNPISGHNTLYWYLQNLGQGPELLIRYENEEAVDDSQLPKDRFSAERLKGVDSTLKIQPAELGDSAVYLCASSLDSITETQYFGPGTRLLVL.

The V gene is TRBV24-1, the J gene TRBJ1-2; 8 bases match TRBD1. The CDR3 runs 13 residues. Germline CDR1 and CDR2: KGHDR and SFDVKD. Germline trimming cut 9 bases from V and 5 bases from J; bases unmatched to any gene: 7. The CDR3 here is CATSRDRSYGYTF. The CDR3 DNA reads as TGTGCCACCTCCCGGGACAGGAGTTATGGCTACACCTTC.

This clone was observed a few times. The chain uses TRBV4-3 and TRBJ2-7; 14 positions match TRBD2. V lost 4 bases and J lost 4; bases outside the gene matches: 9. The germline V gene has CDR1 LGHNA and CDR2 YSLEER. The CDR3 covers 17 residues. The CDR3 DNA reads TGCGCCAGCAGCCCGGGGACTAGCGGGAGCGAGCGGTACGAGCAGTACTTC. It yields the protein CASSPGTSGSERYEQYF.